The present TCR beta chain was sequenced within a study of blood T cell repertoires in COVID-19. Study summary: T cells, B-cell-depleted T cells, or PBMCs provided the cDNA or gDNA that served as material.

In the study's own analysis: Nucleated cell counts were estimated from reference gene primer amplification. Measured with immunoSEQ multiplex PCR; TCRdb has only the in-frame clones, and not every one. The V and J calls and clone size are taken from that table; D and trimming were inferred from the DNA. Of more than 30,000 clones listed, 80% to 90% are singletons. Germline V CDR1 and CDR2: SGHRS, YFSETQ. This CDR3 region has 17 residues. Trimming left V 4 bases short and J 0 bases short, with 18 bases between. The rearrangement joins TRBV5-1 to TRBJ2-3, with no clear D. Source material: peripheral blood. This sequence originates from a man between 50 and 59 years old with active or convalescent COVID-19. CDR3 sequence reads: CASSPNVGGASTDTQYF. The CDR3 DNA sequence: TGCGCCAGCAGCCCCAACGTAGGCGGAGCTAGCACAGATACGCAGTATTTT.